The next 3 T cell receptor beta chains were all read from a single sample in a study of blood T cell repertoires in COVID-19. The repertoire was sequenced with immunoSEQ multiplex PCR; TCRdb's copy has only in-frame clones and lacks some. The table lists about 170,000 clones, less than 85% of them singletons. Input material: PBMCs or T cells enriched from blood (not recorded which). These receptors all come from a woman aged 50 to 60 who had recovered from COVID-19.

V usage is TRBV9 and J usage is TRBJ1-1; D gene uncertain. The CDR3 has 12 residues. The V and J ends lost 0 bases and 8 bases respectively, with 8 bases between them. The germline V gene has CDR1 SGDLS and CDR2 YYNGEE. CDR3 protein: CASSVGGPEAFF. CDR3 DNA sequence: TGTGCCAGCAGCGTAGGCGGGCCAGAAGCTTTCTTT. Full variable domain (remainder filled in from reference TRBV9 and TRBJ1-1): DSGVTQTPKHLITATGQRVTLRCSPRSGDLSVYWYQQSLDQGLQFLIQYYNGEERAKGNILERFSAQQFPDLHSELNLSSLELGDSALYFCASSVGGPEAFFGQGTRLTVV.

The rearrangement links TRBV6-4 to TRBJ2-1, with TRBD2 matching over 8 bases. Per germline, CDR1 MRHNA and CDR2 SNTAGT. J gave up 2 bases and V 2 bases, and 2 bases lay outside the gene matches. This CDR3 is 15 amino acids long. CDR3 amino acids: CASSDQAGAYNEQFF. In DNA form, the CDR3 reads TGTGCCAGCAGTGACCAAGCGGGGGCCTACAATGAGCAGTTCTTC.

This chain links TRBV4-1 with TRBJ1-6, with 7 bases that match TRBD1. This CDR3 region has 19 residues. Unmatched junction bases numbered 14, after V lost 4 bases and J lost 2 bases. Per the germline V gene, CDR1 is MGHRA and CDR2 is YSYEKL. DNA for the CDR3: TGCGCCAGCAGCCGAGGGGACAGTCCTGCCGACACCTATAATTCACCCCTCCACTTT. Translated, it gives CASSRGDSPADTYNSPLHF.